Below are 5 T cell receptor beta chains sequenced from a single sample in a study of T cell responses to AZD1222 COVID-19 vaccine. The protocol was immunoSEQ multiplex PCR, while the TCRdb copy is restricted to in-frame clones and leaves out a portion. The sample has around 120,000 clones; 90% to 95% are singletons. This specimen was peripheral blood, taken on day 0 of AZD1222 vaccination. These receptors came from an adult in good health.

The chain carries TRBV3-1 (or the pseudogene TRBV3-2) and TRBJ1-2, with D possibly matching TRBD1 (5 bases). The germline CDR1 and CDR2 sequences are LGHDT and YNNKEL (reference sequence). V dropped 4 bases and J dropped 6 bases, with 9 bases sitting between them. CDR3 length: 12 residues. Written as DNA, the CDR3 is TGTGCCAGCAGCCGGGGGGAAAATGGCTACACCTTC. This codes for CASSRGENGYTF.

The chain combines TRBV24-1 with TRBJ1-5; a possible D gene is TRBD1 (6 bases). Germline assignment: CDR1 KGHDR and CDR2 SFDVKD. V was trimmed by 5 bases and J by 1 base, leaving 14 bases between them. The CDR3 covers 16 residues. The CDR3 is CATSGYREVSNQPQHF. DNA of the CDR3: TGTGCCACCAGTGGTTACAGGGAGGTAAGCAATCAGCCCCAGCATTTT.

The table lists this clone with a count of one. The V and J genes are TRBV30 and TRBJ1-1; D possibly corresponds to TRBD1 (5 bases). Germline assignment: CDR1 GTSNPN and CDR2 SVGIG (reference sequence). Trimming removed 3 bases at V and 1 base at J, with 9 bases between. The CDR3 covers 13 residues. The CDR3 here is CAWRRTGNTEAFF. CDR3 sequence (DNA): TGTGCCTGGAGGCGAACAGGGAACACTGAAGCTTTCTTT.

This chain links TRBV6-5 with TRBJ1-1, with D possibly matching TRBD1 (6 bases). This CDR3 has 15 residues. Germline V gene sequence: CDR1 MNHEY, CDR2 SVGAGI. V was trimmed by 2 bases and J by 5 bases, leaving 15 bases between them. In nucleotides, the CDR3 is TGTGCCAGCAGTTACGGGGCAGGGAGGGGGACTGAAGCTTTCTTT. Protein product: CASSYGAGRGTEAFF.

The V gene is TRBV2, the J gene TRBJ1-5, with 7 nucleotides matching TRBD1. The germline CDR1 and CDR2 sequences are SNHLY and FYNNEI. Germline trimming cut 4 bases from V and 6 bases from J; bases unmatched to any gene: 6. This CDR3 is built from 14 residues. CDR3 nucleotide sequence: TGTGCCAGCAGTGGACAGGGAGAGGGTCAGCCCCAGCATTTT. Amino acid sequence: CASSGQGEGQPQHF.